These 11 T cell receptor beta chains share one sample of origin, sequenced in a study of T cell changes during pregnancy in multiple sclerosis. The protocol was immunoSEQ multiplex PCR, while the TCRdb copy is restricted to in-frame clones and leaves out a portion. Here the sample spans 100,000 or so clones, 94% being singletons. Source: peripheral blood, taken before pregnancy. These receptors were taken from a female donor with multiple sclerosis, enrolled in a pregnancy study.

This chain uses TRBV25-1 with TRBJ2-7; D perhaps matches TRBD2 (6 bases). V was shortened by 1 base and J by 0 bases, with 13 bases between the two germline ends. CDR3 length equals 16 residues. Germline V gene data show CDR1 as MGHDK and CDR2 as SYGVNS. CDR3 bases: TGTGCCAGCAGTGAATGGGGTAGCGGAAGCTCCTACGAGCAGTACTTC. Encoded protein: CASSEWGSGSSYEQYF.

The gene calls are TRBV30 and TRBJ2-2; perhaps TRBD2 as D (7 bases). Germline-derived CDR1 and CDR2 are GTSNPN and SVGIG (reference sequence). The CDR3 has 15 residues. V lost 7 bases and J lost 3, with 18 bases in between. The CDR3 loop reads CALIGGAGYTGELFF. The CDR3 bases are TGTGCCTTGATTGGGGGGGCAGGCTACACCGGGGAGCTGTTTTTT.

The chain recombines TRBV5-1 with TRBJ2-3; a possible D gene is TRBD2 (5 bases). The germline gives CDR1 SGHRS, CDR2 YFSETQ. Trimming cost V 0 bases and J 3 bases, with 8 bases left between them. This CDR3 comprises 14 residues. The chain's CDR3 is CASSLGRSTDTQYF. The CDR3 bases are TGCGCCAGCAGCTTGGGGAGGAGTACAGATACGCAGTATTTT.

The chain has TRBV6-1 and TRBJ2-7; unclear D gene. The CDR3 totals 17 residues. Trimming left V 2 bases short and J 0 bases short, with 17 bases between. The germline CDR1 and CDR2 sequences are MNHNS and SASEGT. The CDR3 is CASSEPHSPRSSYEQYF. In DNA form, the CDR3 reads TGTGCCAGCAGTGAACCCCACTCTCCAAGAAGCTCCTACGAGCAGTACTTC.

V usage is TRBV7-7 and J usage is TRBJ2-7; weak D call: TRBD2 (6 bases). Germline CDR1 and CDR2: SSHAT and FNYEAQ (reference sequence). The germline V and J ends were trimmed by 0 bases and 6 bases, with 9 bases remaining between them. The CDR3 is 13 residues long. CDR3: CASSLARGTEQYF. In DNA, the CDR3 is TGTGCCAGCAGCTTAGCGCGGGGCACCGAGCAGTACTTC.

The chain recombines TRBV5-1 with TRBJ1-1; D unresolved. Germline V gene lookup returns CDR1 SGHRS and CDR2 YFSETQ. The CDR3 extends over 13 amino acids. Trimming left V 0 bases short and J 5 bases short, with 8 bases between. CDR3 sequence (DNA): TGCGCCAGCAGCTTGGTCGAGGGAACTGAAGCTTTCTTT. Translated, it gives CASSLVEGTEAFF.

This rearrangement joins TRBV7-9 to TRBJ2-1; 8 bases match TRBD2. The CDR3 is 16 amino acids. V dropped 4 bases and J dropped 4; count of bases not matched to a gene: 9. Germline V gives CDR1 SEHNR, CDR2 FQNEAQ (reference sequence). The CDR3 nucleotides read TGTGCCAGCAGCTCCTTTATAGCGGGGCCTTACAATGAGCAGTTCTTC. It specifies CASSSFIAGPYNEQFF. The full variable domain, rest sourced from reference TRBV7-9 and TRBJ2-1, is DTGVSQNPRHKITKRGQNVTFRCDPISEHNRLYWYRQTLGQGPEFLTYFQNEAQLEKSRLLSDRFSAERPKGSFSTLEIQRTEQGDSAMYLCASSSFIAGPYNEQFFGPGTRLTVL.

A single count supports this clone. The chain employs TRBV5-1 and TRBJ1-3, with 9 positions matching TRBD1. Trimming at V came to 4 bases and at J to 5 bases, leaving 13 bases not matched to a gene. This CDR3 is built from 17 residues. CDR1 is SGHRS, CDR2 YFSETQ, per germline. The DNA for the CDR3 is TGCGCCAGCAGCCTCGGCCCCGGCACAGGGGGCCGAAACACCATATATTTT. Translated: CASSLGPGTGGRNTIYF.

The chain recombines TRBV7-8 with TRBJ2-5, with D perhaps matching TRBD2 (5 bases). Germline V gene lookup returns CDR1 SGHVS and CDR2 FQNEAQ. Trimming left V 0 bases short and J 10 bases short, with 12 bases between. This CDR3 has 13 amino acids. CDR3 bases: TGTGCCAGCAGCTTAGCGTTCGGCGGGTACCAGTACTTC. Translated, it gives CASSLAFGGYQYF.

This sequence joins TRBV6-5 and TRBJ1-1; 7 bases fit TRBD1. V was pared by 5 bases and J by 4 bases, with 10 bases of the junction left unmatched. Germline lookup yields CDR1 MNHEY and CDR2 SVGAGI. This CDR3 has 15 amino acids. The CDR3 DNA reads TGTGCCAGCAGTCAACCGACAGGGACCACCACTGAAGCTTTCTTT. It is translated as CASSQPTGTTTEAFF.

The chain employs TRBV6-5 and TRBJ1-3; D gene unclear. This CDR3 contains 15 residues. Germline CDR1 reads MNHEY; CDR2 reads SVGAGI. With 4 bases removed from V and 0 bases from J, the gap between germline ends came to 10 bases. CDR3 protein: CASSSGLSSGNTIYF. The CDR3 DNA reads TGTGCCAGCAGTTCCGGTTTGAGCTCTGGAAACACCATATATTTT.